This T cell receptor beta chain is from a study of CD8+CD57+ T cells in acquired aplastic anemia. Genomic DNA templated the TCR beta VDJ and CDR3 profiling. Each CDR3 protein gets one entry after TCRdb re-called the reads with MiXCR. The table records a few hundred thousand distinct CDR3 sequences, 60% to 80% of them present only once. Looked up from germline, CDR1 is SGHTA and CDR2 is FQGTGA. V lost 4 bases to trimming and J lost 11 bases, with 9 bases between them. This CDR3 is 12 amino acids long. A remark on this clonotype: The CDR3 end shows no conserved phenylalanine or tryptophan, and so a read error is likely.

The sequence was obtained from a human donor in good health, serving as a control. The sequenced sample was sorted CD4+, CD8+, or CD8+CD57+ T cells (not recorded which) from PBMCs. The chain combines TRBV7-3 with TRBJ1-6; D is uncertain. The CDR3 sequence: CASSSAEAPLHI. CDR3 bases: TGTGCCAGCAGCTCCGCGGAGGCACCCCTCCACATT.